The TCR beta chain described here comes from a study of radiation and T cells in renal cell carcinoma. V lost 6 bases and J 7 bases, leaving 21 bases between the germline ends. The CDR3 has 15 amino acids. CDR1 MNHEY and CDR2 SMNVEV come from the germline V gene (reference sequence). The repertoire was sequenced with immunoSEQ multiplex PCR; TCRdb's copy has only in-frame clones and lacks some. Of some 130,000 clones in the sample, 81% were seen once. Time point of the sample: blood 2 weeks post-SBRT. Treatment denoted: 15 Gy SBRT to primary tumor, nephrectomy 4 weeks later. The gene calls are TRBV27 and TRBJ1-2; perhaps TRBD1 as D (5 bases). Sequencing was performed on blood, taken from a patient whose treatment included radiotherapy and nephrectomy. The TCR comes from a woman aged 55-75 years with renal cell carcinoma. CDR3 sequence reads: CASSPDPRDGGGYTF. CDR3 nucleotides: TGTGCCAGCAGCCCGGACCCCAGGGATGGGGGTGGCTACACCTTC.